This note documents a single TCR beta chain sequence. The sample comes from a study of blood T cell repertoires in COVID-19. Study details: Whether acute or convalescent, the COVID-19 samples came from the United States, Italy and Spain. The cDNA or gDNA used as material had been derived from T cells, B-cell-depleted T cells, or PBMCs.

The CDR3 covers 15 residues. Germline trimming cut 4 bases from V and 5 bases from J; bases unmatched to any gene: 10. Germline V lookup: CDR1 MNHEY, CDR2 SMNVEV (reference sequence). In the original workflow: Reference gene primer amplification gave estimated nucleated cell counts. Sequenced by immunoSEQ multiplex PCR; TCRdb stores in-frame clones only, minus some. That table furnishes V, J and clone size, whereas the DNA furnished D and trimming. The sample carries hundreds of thousands of clones, approximately 85% recorded once. The genes are TRBV27 and TRBJ2-7, with 8 bases aligning to TRBD2. The specimen was peripheral blood. This sequence was found in a human donor in a cohort sampled during active COVID-19. CDR3 DNA: TGTGCCAGCAGTTACTTTAGCGGGAAGAGTCACGAGCAGTACTTC. This translates into CASSYFSGKSHEQYF.